This TCR beta chain was documented in a study of T cells in Graves' hyperthyroidism and ophthalmopathy. The CDR3 contains 17 residues. Germline V CDR1 and CDR2: PRHDT, FYEKMQ (reference sequence). V gave up 4 bases and J gave up 3 bases; unmatched junction bases: 11. What was amplified from RNA transcripts were TCR beta CDR3 regions. The TCR CDR3 was amplified in a first-round RT-PCR using the HTBI primer set. Via MiXCR, TCRdb re-called the multiplex PCR reads, giving one row per CDR3 protein. This table holds about 270,000 distinct CDR3 sequences, approximately 20% found once. In its sample, this clonotype was seen a few times.

Sequencing was performed on blood. The receptor's source is a man aged 25 to 40 with Graves' ophthalmopathy. The rearrangement links TRBV13 to TRBJ2-3; 9 bases line up with TRBD1. CDR3 in DNA: TGTGCCAGCAGCTCCACAATAGACAGGGGGAGTACAGATACGCAGTATTTT. Protein sequence: CASSSTIDRGSTDTQYF.